The 19 T cell receptor beta chains below come from one sample, sequenced in a study of vaccination effects on CD4 cells after COVID-19. Their antigen targets remain unknown. CD4+ T cells were isolated after around 10 days of culture. Each person got two doses of an mRNA SARS-CoV-2 vaccine, BNT162b2 or mRNA-1273. The method was immunoSEQ multiplex PCR; TCRdb's version includes in-frame clones alone and lacks a portion of them. The data hold 40,000 to 45,000 clones, with around 71% observed a single time. The input for sequencing was CD4+ T cells from PBMCs cultured without peptide, taken after COVID-19 vaccination. Receptors were obtained from a human donor who received a COVID-19 vaccine.

The genes are TRBV5-4 and TRBJ2-3; no firm D call. CDR1 and CDR2 (germline): SGHNT, YYREEE (reference sequence). This CDR3 has 15 residues. Trimming removed 2 bases at V and 0 bases at J, with 10 bases between. CDR3 loop: CASSLTGGSTDTQYF. Written as DNA, the CDR3 is TGTGCCAGCAGCTTAACTGGCGGAAGCACAGATACGCAGTATTTT.

There are a few counts of this clone. The chain carries TRBV7-6 and TRBJ2-2; TRBD2 agrees at 12 bases. The germline CDR1 and CDR2 sequences are SGHVS and FNYEAQ. The CDR3 has 19 amino acids. J gave up 4 bases and V 1 base, and 10 bases lay outside the gene matches. The CDR3 protein is CASSLVGTSGGLLTGELFF. The CDR3 nucleotides read TGTGCCAGCAGCTTAGTAGGAACTAGCGGGGGGCTCCTCACCGGGGAGCTGTTTTTT.

The chain is built from TRBV10-2 and TRBJ2-5; D is possibly TRBD1 (5 bases). The CDR3 consists of 13 residues. Trimming removed 9 bases at V and 1 base at J, with 12 bases between. The germline gives CDR1 WSHSY, CDR2 SAAADI. CDR3 sequence (DNA): TGCGCCAGTGGGGCCCACCTCCAAGAGACCCAGTACTTC. This encodes CASGAHLQETQYF.

This chain links TRBV24-1 with TRBJ1-2, with D maybe TRBD1 (5 bases). The germline V gene has CDR1 KGHDR and CDR2 SFDVKD. V lost 6 bases to trimming and J lost 8 bases, with 21 bases between them. The CDR3 has 15 residues. CDR3 loop: CATSRGGGTNGGYTF. The CDR3 nucleotides are TGTGCCACCAGTAGGGGCGGGGGAACGAACGGGGGCTACACCTTC.

This chain links TRBV6-5 with TRBJ1-5; D ambiguous. The CDR3 has 14 residues. Germline assignment: CDR1 MNHEY and CDR2 SVGAGI. Trimming removed 6 bases at V and 3 bases at J, with 12 bases between. As DNA, the CDR3 is TGTGCCAGCAGCGAGGGTGTTGTCAATCAGCCCCAGCATTTT. It translates to CASSEGVVNQPQHF.

The CDR3 is CAIRGTSDGELFF. The CDR3 DNA reads as TGTGCCATCAGGGGGACTAGTGACGGGGAGCTGTTTTTT. The chain recombines TRBV10-3 with TRBJ2-2; 8 bases are shared with TRBD2. The V gene end was trimmed by 6 bases and the J gene end by 7 bases; junction bases not matched to a gene: 4. The CDR3 spans 13 residues. Germline CDR1 reads ENHRY; CDR2 reads SYGVKD.

This clone turned up a few times. The chain joins TRBV2 to TRBJ2-5; TRBD1 is a possible D gene (5 bases). This CDR3 spans 15 amino acids. Trimming took off 6 bases at V and 5 bases at J, with 19 bases between the two ends. Looked up from germline, CDR1 is SNHLY and CDR2 is FYNNEI. The chain's CDR3 is CASRARQAGRETQYF. CDR3 DNA: TGTGCCAGCAGGGCCCGCCAGGCAGGGCGGGAGACCCAGTACTTC. Combining the CDR3 with reference TRBV2 and TRBJ2-5 gives the whole variable domain EPEVTQTPSHQVTQMGQEVILRCVPISNHLYFYWYRQILGQKVEFLVSFYNNEISEKSEIFDDQFSVERPDGSNFTLKIRSTKLEDSAMYFCASRARQAGRETQYFGPGTRLLVL.

The CDR3 DNA sequence: TGTGCCAGCTCACCAGGGACAGGGGGTTCACCCCTCCACTTT. Its protein product is CASSPGTGGSPLHF. The V and J genes are TRBV18 and TRBJ1-6, with 11 bases lining up with TRBD1. V shed 2 bases, J shed 9 bases, and the junction held 0 bases outside the gene matches. This CDR3 is built from 14 residues. The germline gives CDR1 KGHSH, CDR2 LQKENI.

The chain uses TRBV11-3 and TRBJ1-1; D is unresolved. The CDR3 length is 13 residues. Germline CDR1 SGHNT, CDR2 YENEEA. V gave up 1 base and J gave up 1 base, with 4 bases separating them. The CDR3 nucleotides are TGTGCCAGCAGCTTAGGGGAGAACACTGAAGCTTTCTTT. Its translation is CASSLGENTEAFF.

This clone was observed a handful of times. The same CDR3 arises from other DNA sequences in this sample as well. The CDR3 loop is CASRRTGNQPQHF. The CDR3 nucleotides are TGTGCCAGCAGGAGGACCGGGAATCAGCCCCAGCATTTT. This chain uses TRBV12-3 or TRBV12-4 with TRBJ1-5; D gene ambiguous. This CDR3 comprises 13 residues. The V end was cut by 6 bases, the J end by 4 bases, with 10 bases between.

J is TRBJ2-3 and V is TRBV7-8; 8 nucleotides match TRBD2. The CDR3 is made up of 15 amino acids. Germline CDR1 is SGHVS and CDR2 is FQNEAQ. The trim removed 1 base at V and 2 bases at J, leaving 2 bases unmatched. The chain's CDR3 is CASSLGRGVTDTQYF. The CDR3 nucleotides are TGTGCCAGCAGCTTAGGGCGGGGGGTCACAGATACGCAGTATTTT.

The chain uses TRBV6-5 and TRBJ2-7; maybe TRBD2 (6 bases). CDR1 is MNHEY and CDR2 is SVGAGI in the germline V gene. V lost 0 bases and J lost 2, with 11 bases in between. This CDR3 is 15 amino acids long. As DNA, the CDR3 is TGTGCCAGCAGTTACTCGTTGGGGGGTCCCTACGAGCAGTACTTC. The encoded protein is CASSYSLGGPYEQYF.

This clone was counted once. The rearrangement uses TRBV5-4 and TRBJ2-1, with 10 bases that match TRBD1. Germline V gene lookup returns CDR1 SGHNT and CDR2 YYREEE (reference sequence). With 0 bases clipped from V and 7 bases from J, the junction kept 4 bases outside the gene matches. There are 15 residues in the CDR3. CDR3 sequence: CASSLEGTGVNEQFF. Written as DNA, the CDR3 is TGTGCCAGCAGCTTGGAGGGGACAGGGGTTAATGAGCAGTTCTTC. The full variable domain, with the rest looked up from reference TRBV5-4 and TRBJ2-1, is ETGVTQSPTHLIKTRGQQVTLRCSSQSGHNTVSWYQQALGQGPQFIFQYYREEENGRGNFPPRFSGLQFPNYSSELNVNALELDDSALYLCASSLEGTGVNEQFFGPGTRLTVL.

V usage is TRBV12-3 or TRBV12-4 and J usage is TRBJ2-2; D call uncertain. The CDR3 is 11 residues long. The V and J ends lost 6 bases and 8 bases respectively, with 7 bases between them. CDR3 sequence: CASSPGGELFF. CDR3 in DNA: TGTGCCAGCAGCCCAGGTGGGGAGCTGTTTTTT.

The chain uses TRBV20-1 and TRBJ1-2, with D possibly matching TRBD1 (5 bases). Trimming removed 3 bases at V and 8 bases at J, with 22 bases between. The CDR3 runs to 15 residues. The V gene's germline CDR1 is DFQATT and CDR2 SNEGSKA (reference sequence). In nucleotides, the CDR3 is TGCAGTGCTAGTACAGGATCAACGGCTCCTAGAGGCTACACCTTC. This gives the protein CSASTGSTAPRGYTF.

V is TRBV19 and J is TRBJ1-2, with 7 positions matching TRBD1. The length of the CDR3 is 22 residues. V was pared by 5 bases and J by 4 bases, with 31 bases of the junction left unmatched. Germline V gives CDR1 LNHDA, CDR2 SQIVND (reference sequence). DNA of the CDR3: TGTGCCAGTAGTCCAATCGGCAGGGGGGCTCCCCCTATACGAAGGGTGGGCTATGGCTACACCTTC. Translation: CASSPIGRGAPPIRRVGYGYTF.

V gene TRBV7-2 combines with J gene TRBJ2-7; 9 bases align to TRBD1. CDR3 length: 16 residues. CDR1 SGHTA and CDR2 FQGNSA come from the germline V gene. V trimming: 5 bases; J trimming: 4 bases; junction bases outside the gene matches: 12. CDR3 DNA: TGTGCCAGCAGCCAAGGGCCCGGGACAGGGAATTACGAGCAGTACTTC. This encodes CASSQGPGTGNYEQYF.

This chain links TRBV27 with TRBJ2-7; D might be TRBD2 (7 bases). The CDR3 has 14 residues. CDR1 MNHEY and CDR2 SMNVEV come from the germline V gene (reference sequence). Trimming cost V 5 bases and J 5 bases, with 16 bases left between them. The CDR3: CASSPMGGRNEQYF. The CDR3 region has the DNA TGTGCCAGCAGTCCAATGGGGGGGCGGAACGAGCAGTACTTC.

This clone was counted only a few times. The chain joins TRBV30 to TRBJ2-2; D is ambiguous. CDR1 is GTSNPN, CDR2 SVGIG, per germline (reference sequence). This CDR3 is 13 amino acids long. V lost 1 base and J 6 bases, leaving 9 bases between the germline ends. The CDR3 loop is CAWSGTGPGELFF. As DNA, the CDR3 is TGTGCCTGGAGTGGAACCGGCCCCGGGGAGCTGTTTTTT. Looking up the rest from reference TRBV30 and TRBJ2-2 gives the full variable domain: SQTIHQWPATLVQPVGSPLSLECTVEGTSNPNLYWYRQAAGRGLQLLFYSVGIGQISSEVPQNLSASRPQDRQFILSSKKLLLSDSGFYLCAWSGTGPGELFFGEGSRLTVL.